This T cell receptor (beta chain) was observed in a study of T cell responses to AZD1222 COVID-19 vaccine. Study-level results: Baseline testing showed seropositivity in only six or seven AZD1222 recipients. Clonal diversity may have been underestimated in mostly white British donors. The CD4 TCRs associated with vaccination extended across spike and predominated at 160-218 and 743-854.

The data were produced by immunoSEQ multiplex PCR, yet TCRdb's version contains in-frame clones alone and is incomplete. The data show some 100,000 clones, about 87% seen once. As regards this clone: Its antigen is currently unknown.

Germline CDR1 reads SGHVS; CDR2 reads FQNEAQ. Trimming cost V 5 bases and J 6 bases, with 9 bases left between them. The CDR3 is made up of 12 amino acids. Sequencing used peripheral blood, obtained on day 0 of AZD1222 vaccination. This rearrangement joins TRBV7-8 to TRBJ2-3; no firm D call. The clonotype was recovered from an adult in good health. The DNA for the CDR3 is TGTGCCAGCAGCACAAAGGGCGATACGCAGTATTTT. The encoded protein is CASSTKGDTQYF.